This is a list of T cell receptor beta chains from one sample in a study of blood T cell repertoires in COVID-19. Measured with immunoSEQ multiplex PCR; TCRdb has only the in-frame clones, and not every one. The repertoire holds approximately 89,000 clones, with 80% as singletons. The sequenced material came from peripheral blood. Source of these receptors: a woman of 80 years or more with acute or convalescent COVID-19. The CDR3 runs from the conserved cysteine through the conserved F or W. The order of the fields is D gene, clone size, J gene, V gene, CDR3 DNA, CDR3 protein. D genes are given only for firm matches. Clone sizes are given selectively: once, few, many, or a class where the clone is expanded.

TRBD1	once	TRBJ1-1	TRBV2	TGTGCCAGCAAAGGGACAGGGGTTGCAACTGAAGCTTTCTTT	CASKGTGVATEAFF
TRBD1	-	TRBJ2-7	TRBV19	TGTGCCAGTAGTCTCCGGGACAGGGGGAGCTCCTACGAGCAGTACTTC	CASSLRDRGSSYEQYF
-	few	TRBJ1-2	TRBV5-1	TGCGCCAGCAGCTTGGACAGTCCTAACTATGGCTACACCTTC	CASSLDSPNYGYTF
-	-	TRBJ2-5	TRBV18	TGTGCCAGCTCACCTCAGGGGGGAGAAGAGACCCAGTACTTC	CASSPQGGEETQYF
TRBD2	-	TRBJ2-3	TRBV5-5	TGTGCCAGCAGCTTCGGGTTGGCTAGCGGGAGTGGCACAGATACGCAGTATTTT	CASSFGLASGSGTDTQYF
-	-	TRBJ2-3	TRBV21-1	TGTGCCAGCAGCAATGGCGGGCGGACTGGCACAGATACGCAGTATTTT	CASSNGGRTGTDTQYF
-	few	TRBJ2-1	TRBV6-5	TGTGCCAGCAGTTACTCCACTCAGGGTAGGAATGAGCAGTTCTTC	CASSYSTQGRNEQFF
TRBD2	-	TRBJ2-3	TRBV4-1	TGCGCCAGCAGCCCCTGGTGGTTGAGAGCGGGGACTATAGATACGCAGTATTTT	CASSPWWLRAGTIDTQYF
-	-	TRBJ1-1	TRBV5-1	TGCGCCAGCAGCCGGGACAACAACCGGGGCACTGAAGCTTTCTTT	CASSRDNNRGTEAFF
-	-	TRBJ1-2	TRBV20-1	TGCAGTGCTAGAAACTCGGGGGGCTACACCTTC	CSARNSGGYTF
TRBD1	many	TRBJ1-1	TRBV3-1/TRBV3-2	TGTGCCAGCAGCCAATCAGGGGGCCTTGAAGCTTTCTTT	CASSQSGGLEAFF
-	-	TRBJ1-3	TRBV19	TGTGCCAGTAGTTGGGACACCGGGAACACCATATATTTT	CASSWDTGNTIYF
-	-	TRBJ2-5	TRBV30	TGTGCCTGGAGTGTTCTAGCACGACTCCAAGAGACCCAGTACTTC	CAWSVLARLQETQYF
-	-	TRBJ1-5	TRBV19	TGTGCCAGTAGTATAGATTGGGCAGCCTCGCTGCCCCAGCATTTT	CASSIDWAASLPQHF